The source of this TCR beta chain is a study of blood T cell repertoires in COVID-19. In the original analysis: Reference gene primer amplification in the assay estimated nucleated cell counts. Measured with immunoSEQ multiplex PCR; TCRdb has only the in-frame clones, and not every one. V and J calls and clone size are as listed in that table; D and trimming were resolved from the DNA. The table records some 450,000 clones, 70% to 90% of them present only once. Patients from Seattle were sampled longitudinally, starting during active infection. The CDR3 is made up of 14 amino acids. Germline V gene data show CDR1 as SGHVS and CDR2 as FQNEAQ. V lost 1 base to trimming and J lost 1 base, with 7 bases between them.

This TCR derives from a man between 18 and 35 years old with COVID-19, enrolled during active disease. Sequenced input: peripheral blood. This chain joins TRBV7-8 and TRBJ1-1, with D possibly matching TRBD1 (5 bases). As DNA, the CDR3 is TGTGCCAGCAGCTTAGGGGGCGGGAACACTGAAGCTTTCTTT. Translated: CASSLGGGNTEAFF. Filled out from reference TRBV7-8 and TRBJ1-1, the complete variable domain reads GAGVSQSPRYKVAKRGQDVALRCDPISGHVSLFWYQQALGQGPEFLTYFQNEAQLDKSGLPSDRFFAERPEGSVSTLKIQRTQQEDSAVYLCASSLGGGNTEAFFGQGTRLTVV.